Sequencing of this TCR beta chain was carried out in a study of T cell responses to AZD1222 COVID-19 vaccine. CDR1 and CDR2 from the germline V gene are SQVTM and ANQGSEA. The CDR3 has 13 amino acids. V shed 4 bases and J shed 5 bases, with 14 bases lying between them. Turning to this clone: Its antigen remains unknown.

The assay was immunoSEQ multiplex PCR, and TCRdb's table has in-frame clones only and misses some. Counted here are around 150,000 clones, approximately 90% occurring once; the ten biggest clones make up over 1.3%. Study-wide findings and caveats: Donors skewed white British and female; clonal diversity was possibly underestimated. No repertoire was sampled before or during the peak T cell response, only after it. Compared with day 0, the breadth and depth of the Spike-specific TCR repertoire rose significantly after two doses of AZD1222.

This TCR derives from an adult in good health. The starting material was peripheral blood, obtained on day 0 of AZD1222 vaccination. V usage is TRBV29-1 and J usage is TRBJ2-5, with D tentatively TRBD1 (5 bases). The DNA of the CDR3 is TGCAGCGTTGGTGGCAGGGTTAGGGAGACCCAGTACTTC. Its translation is CSVGGRVRETQYF.